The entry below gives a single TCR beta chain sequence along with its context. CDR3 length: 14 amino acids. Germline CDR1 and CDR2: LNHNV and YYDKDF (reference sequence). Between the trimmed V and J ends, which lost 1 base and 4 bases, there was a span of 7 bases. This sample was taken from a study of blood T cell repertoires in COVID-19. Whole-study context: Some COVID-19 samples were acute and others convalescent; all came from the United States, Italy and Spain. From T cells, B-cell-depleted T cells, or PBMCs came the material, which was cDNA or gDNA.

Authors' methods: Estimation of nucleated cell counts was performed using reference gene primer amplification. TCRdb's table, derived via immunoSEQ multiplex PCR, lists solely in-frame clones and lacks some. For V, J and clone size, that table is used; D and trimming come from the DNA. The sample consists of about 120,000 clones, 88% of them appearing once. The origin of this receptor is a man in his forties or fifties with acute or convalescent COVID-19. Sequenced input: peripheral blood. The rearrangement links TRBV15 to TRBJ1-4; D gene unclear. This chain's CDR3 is CATSRVRLNEKLFF. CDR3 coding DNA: TGTGCCACCAGCAGAGTGAGACTTAATGAAAAACTGTTTTTT.